This T cell receptor beta chain was sequenced in a study of Ad26.COV2.S vaccination and SARS-CoV-2 variants. This clone was counted once. Noted treatment: 19 received Ad26.COV2.S at low or high dose, single or two shots; 5 received placebo; per-sample allocation not given. Sampling happened 63 days after the first vaccine or placebo injection. Generated by immunoSEQ multiplex PCR, the TCRdb table keeps only in-frame clones and is missing some. This sample has around 300,000 clones, with approximately 86% found just once. With 2 bases clipped from V and 2 bases from J, the junction kept 1 base outside the gene matches. This CDR3 region has 14 residues. Looked up from germline, CDR1 is SGHNT and CDR2 is YYREEE (reference sequence).

Sequenced here: peripheral blood, sampled in a trial of Ad26.COV2.S vaccine versus placebo. The chain links TRBV5-4 to TRBJ2-7; TRBD2 agrees at 10 bases. This receptor was taken from a person between 18 and 59 years old who received the Ad26.COV2.S COVID-19 vaccine or a placebo. The CDR3 spells CASSFTSGAYEQYF. CDR3 nucleotides: TGTGCCAGCAGCTTCACTAGCGGGGCCTACGAGCAGTACTTC.